The 27 T cell receptor beta chains below all came from one sample that was sequenced in a study of cytomegalovirus exposure and HLA in healthy donors. Vbeta (60) and Jbeta (13) primers were used in the PCR. The protocol was immunoSEQ multiplex PCR, while the TCRdb copy is restricted to in-frame clones and leaves out a portion. The table shows about 160,000 clones, with under 80% occurring only once. Material for sequencing was PBMCs. These TCRs come from a female donor in good health and CMV-seronegative.

CDR3 residues: CASSTSRGGVGEAFF. The DNA for the CDR3 is TGTGCCAGCAGCACAAGTAGAGGGGGAGTTGGTGAAGCTTTCTTT. This chain links TRBV9 with TRBJ1-1; possible D gene TRBD1, 6 bases. CDR1 is SGDLS and CDR2 is YYNGEE in the germline V gene. The CDR3 loop spans 15 amino acids. Trimming took off 4 bases at V and 7 bases at J, with 20 bases between the two ends.

The chain combines TRBV27 with TRBJ2-2; 8 bases agree with TRBD2. Germline V gene sequence: CDR1 MNHEY, CDR2 SMNVEV (reference sequence). The J segment lost 1 base and the V segment lost 9 bases, leaving 1 base of the junction unmatched. The CDR3 sequence is 13 residues long. The CDR3 DNA is TGTGCCAGTAGCGGGATGAACACCGGGGAGCTGTTTTTT. Translated: CASSGMNTGELFF.

This clone was seen only once. The V call is TRBV27, the J call TRBJ2-3; 8 bases match TRBD1. This CDR3 has 16 residues. Germline CDR1 is MNHEY and CDR2 is SMNVEV (reference sequence). Trimming cost V 4 bases and J 0 bases; bases outside gene matches: 6. CDR3 nucleotides: TGTGCCAGCAGTTCCAGGGGACAGGCCAGCACAGATACGCAGTATTTT. Translating gives CASSSRGQASTDTQYF.

The rearrangement joins TRBV30 to TRBJ2-1, with TRBD2 matching 9 bases. Trimming at V came to 7 bases and at J to 8 bases, leaving 6 bases not matched to a gene. The CDR3 is 12 residues long. CDR1 and CDR2 from the germline V gene are GTSNPN and SVGIG (reference sequence). The CDR3 protein is CASLTSGDEQFF. The CDR3 region has the DNA TGTGCCTCCTTGACTAGCGGCGATGAGCAGTTCTTC.

The V gene is TRBV18, the J gene TRBJ1-5; D gene uncertain. This CDR3 spans 13 amino acids. Looked up from germline, CDR1 is KGHSH and CDR2 is LQKENI. Trimming took off 2 bases at V and 5 bases at J, with 7 bases between the two ends. The CDR3, as DNA: TGTGCCAGCTCACCAGGGCGTGATCAGCCCCAGCATTTT. Protein sequence: CASSPGRDQPQHF. The full variable domain, with the rest looked up from reference TRBV18 and TRBJ1-5, is NAGVMQNPRHLVRRRGQEARLRCSPMKGHSHVYWYRQLPEEGLKFMVYLQKENIIDESGMPKERFSAEFPKEGPSILRIQQVVRGDSAAYFCASSPGRDQPQHFGDGTRLSIL.

Points on this clone: Different DNA sequences within this sample yield the same CDR3. J is TRBJ2-7 and V is TRBV27, with 9 bases aligning to TRBD1. The CDR3 extends over 13 amino acids. Germline V gives CDR1 MNHEY, CDR2 SMNVEV (reference sequence). V trimming: 5 bases; J trimming: 2 bases; junction bases outside the gene matches: 1. CDR3 amino acids: CASSRTGAYEQYF. In nucleotides, the CDR3 is TGTGCCAGCAGTAGGACAGGGGCCTACGAGCAGTACTTC.

The J gene is TRBJ2-7, the V gene TRBV19; TRBD1 aligns across 8 bases. After removal of 2 bases from V and 7 bases from J, the junction contained 7 bases not matched to a gene. The CDR3 is made up of 14 amino acids. From germline, CDR1 is LNHDA and CDR2 SQIVND (reference sequence). CDR3 residues: CASSIWQGAEEQYF. DNA for the CDR3: TGTGCCAGTAGTATATGGCAGGGGGCAGAGGAGCAGTACTTC.

J is TRBJ2-2 and V is TRBV7-9; 7 bases fit TRBD2. Germline assignment: CDR1 SEHNR and CDR2 FQNEAQ (reference sequence). The V segment lost 5 bases and the J segment 6 bases; nucleotides outside the gene matches: 12. The CDR3 sequence is 16 residues long. DNA of the CDR3: TGTGCCAGCAGCCCGTCCAACCGGCGGGAGCCCGGGGAGCTGTTTTTT. Protein product: CASSPSNRREPGELFF.

The rearrangement links TRBV7-3 to TRBJ2-3, with TRBD2 identical over 16 bases. From germline, CDR1 is SGHTA and CDR2 FQGTGA. The V and J ends lost 5 bases and 6 bases, in that order; junction bases with no gene match: 8. This CDR3 region has 17 residues. CDR3 DNA: TGTGCCAGCAGCAGGGAGCAGGGACTAGCGGGAGGGGATACGCAGTATTTT. The encoded protein is CASSREQGLAGGDTQYF. Variable domain in full (rest from reference TRBV7-3 and TRBJ2-3): GAGVSQTPSNKVTEKGKYVELRCDPISGHTALYWYRQSLGQGPEFLIYFQGTGAADDSGLPNDRFFAVRPEGSVSTLKIQRTERGDSAVYLCASSREQGLAGGDTQYFGPGTRLTVL.

The chain employs TRBV19 and TRBJ1-1; D is ambiguous. From germline, CDR1 is LNHDA and CDR2 SQIVND (reference sequence). CDR3 length equals 15 residues. Deletions cut 1 base from V and 3 bases from J, with 12 bases between. CDR3 protein: CASSIAGPRDTEAFF. In DNA, the CDR3 is TGTGCCAGTAGTATAGCCGGACCGAGGGACACTGAAGCTTTCTTT.

V usage is TRBV5-1 and J usage is TRBJ2-1; perhaps TRBD1 as D (6 bases). Per germline, CDR1 SGHRS and CDR2 YFSETQ. This CDR3 contains 15 residues. With 2 bases removed from V and 5 bases from J, the gap between germline ends came to 14 bases. The CDR3 spells CASSFRQGINNEQFF. The CDR3 DNA sequence: TGCGCCAGCAGCTTTAGGCAGGGGATAAACAATGAGCAGTTCTTC.

V and J are TRBV9 and TRBJ1-2; D is ambiguous. This CDR3 contains 12 residues. V was trimmed by 3 bases and J by 8 bases, leaving 11 bases between them. Per germline, CDR1 SGDLS and CDR2 YYNGEE. This CDR3 reads CASSATVGGYTF. The DNA for the CDR3 is TGTGCCAGCAGCGCTACAGTAGGCGGCTACACCTTC.

V and J are TRBV25-1 and TRBJ2-7, with D tentatively TRBD2 (7 bases). The germline V gene has CDR1 MGHDK and CDR2 SYGVNS. V dropped 3 bases and J dropped 2 bases, with 11 bases sitting between them. The CDR3 runs to 14 residues. CDR3 coding DNA: TGTGCCAGCAGTGATACGGGGGGCCCCTACGAGCAGTACTTC. Its translation: CASSDTGGPYEQYF.

V gene TRBV7-8 combines with J gene TRBJ1-1, with D perhaps TRBD1 (6 bases). Germline V lookup: CDR1 SGHVS, CDR2 FQNEAQ. V shed 4 bases and J shed 2 bases, with 20 bases lying between them. The CDR3 is 17 amino acids. Written as DNA, the CDR3 is TGTGCCAGCAGCTCATTAAAAGGGGGTCGGGGCAACACTGAAGCTTTCTTT. It is translated as CASSSLKGGRGNTEAFF. Full variable domain (outside the CDR3, taken from reference TRBV7-8 and TRBJ1-1): GAGVSQSPRYKVAKRGQDVALRCDPISGHVSLFWYQQALGQGPEFLTYFQNEAQLDKSGLPSDRFFAERPEGSVSTLKIQRTQQEDSAVYLCASSSLKGGRGNTEAFFGQGTRLTVV.

The rearrangement uses TRBV4-1 and TRBJ1-1; 7 bases line up with TRBD1. Trimming took 0 bases from V and 4 from J; bases not matched to a gene: 8. Germline V gene data show CDR1 as MGHRA and CDR2 as YSYEKL. The length of the CDR3 is 16 residues. The CDR3: CASSQDRDSLFTEAFF. Written as DNA, the CDR3 is TGCGCCAGCAGCCAAGATAGGGACAGCCTTTTCACTGAAGCTTTCTTT.

The chain is built from TRBV7-2 and TRBJ2-3; a possible D gene is TRBD2 (6 bases). The germline gives CDR1 SGHTA, CDR2 FQGNSA. V gave up 2 bases and J gave up 0 bases, with 12 bases separating them. CDR3 size: 16 residues. CDR3 nucleotide sequence: TGTGCCAGCAGCTTAATGGCCGCGGGGAGCACAGATACGCAGTATTTT. Its protein product is CASSLMAAGSTDTQYF.

V and J are TRBV5-1 and TRBJ2-5; 7 nucleotides line up with TRBD2. The length of the CDR3 is 14 residues. The germline CDR1 and CDR2 sequences are SGHRS and YFSETQ. With 1 base clipped from V and 3 bases from J, the junction kept 3 bases outside the gene matches. The CDR3 bases are TGCGCCAGCAGCTTGTCGCTAGCGGAAGAGACCCAGTACTTC. Its translation is CASSLSLAEETQYF. The whole variable domain, remainder taken from reference TRBV5-1 and TRBJ2-5, is KAGVTQTPRYLIKTRGQQVTLSCSPISGHRSVSWYQQTPGQGLQFLFEYFSETQRNKGNFPGRFSGRQFSNSRSEMNVSTLELGDSALYLCASSLSLAEETQYFGPGTRLLVL.

This clone appeared once. The rearrangement links TRBV6-5 to TRBJ2-3; perhaps TRBD2 as D (6 bases). Per germline, CDR1 MNHEY and CDR2 SVGAGI. The V end lost 2 bases, the J end lost 4 bases, and 16 bases lay between the germline ends. The CDR3 length is 16 residues. The CDR3 region is CASSYVSGPWPDTQYF. CDR3 bases: TGTGCCAGCAGTTACGTGAGCGGGCCTTGGCCAGATACGCAGTATTTT.

V is TRBV6-6 and J is TRBJ1-3; D gene unclear. V dropped 5 bases and J dropped 4 bases, with 3 bases sitting between them. Germline lookup yields CDR1 MNHNY and CDR2 SVGAGI (reference sequence). This CDR3 has 11 amino acids. This chain's CDR3 is CASSQGNTIYF. The CDR3 DNA sequence: TGTGCCAGCAGTCAGGGAAACACCATATATTTT.

This chain links TRBV30 with TRBJ1-4, with 9 bases fitting TRBD1. Germline CDR1 and CDR2: GTSNPN and SVGIG (reference sequence). CDR3 size: 15 residues. Unmatched junction bases numbered 7, after V lost 2 bases and J lost 6 bases. This CDR3 reads CAWSSGQGRDEKLFF. CDR3 in DNA: TGTGCCTGGAGTTCTGGACAGGGGAGGGATGAAAAACTGTTTTTT.

J is TRBJ2-3 and V is TRBV2; D not resolved. The CDR3 loop spans 13 amino acids. In germline, CDR1 is SNHLY, CDR2 FYNNEI. V lost 10 bases to trimming and J lost 1 base, with 12 bases between them. The CDR3 sequence: CATLNPGTDTQYF. The CDR3 region has the DNA TGTGCCACCCTAAACCCGGGCACAGATACGCAGTATTTT.

The V gene is TRBV6-1, the J gene TRBJ1-5; the D is unclear. The CDR3 loop spans 13 amino acids. V was clipped by 5 bases and J by 6 bases, with 11 bases between them. In germline, CDR1 is MNHNS, CDR2 SASEGT. The CDR3 spells CASSNRSPQPQHF. The CDR3 DNA reads as TGTGCCAGCAGTAACCGTAGCCCTCAGCCCCAGCATTTT.

V gene TRBV4-1 combines with J gene TRBJ1-6; 7 bases match TRBD1. Germline V lookup: CDR1 MGHRA, CDR2 YSYEKL. The J segment lost 2 bases and the V segment lost 0 bases, leaving 7 bases of the junction unmatched. There are 18 residues in the CDR3. The CDR3 here is CASSQESTGETYNSPLHF. The CDR3 nucleotides are TGCGCCAGCAGCCAAGAATCCACAGGGGAAACCTATAATTCACCCCTCCACTTT.

This chain links TRBV19 with TRBJ1-2; TRBD1 agrees at 8 bases. Germline V gene sequence: CDR1 LNHDA, CDR2 SQIVND (reference sequence). Trimming cost V 5 bases and J 3 bases; bases outside gene matches: 5. CDR3 length: 14 residues. CDR3 loop: CASSVQGADYGYTF. The CDR3 DNA reads as TGTGCCAGTAGTGTCCAGGGGGCAGACTATGGCTACACCTTC. Full variable domain (rest looked up from reference TRBV19 and TRBJ1-2): DGGITQSPKYLFRKEGQNVTLSCEQNLNHDAMYWYRQDPGQGLRLIYYSQIVNDFQKGDIAEGYSVSREKKESFPLTVTSAQKNPTAFYLCASSVQGADYGYTFGSGTRLTVV.

The rearrangement uses TRBV27 and TRBJ1-2; D uncertain. The CDR3 is made up of 12 amino acids. Germline V gene data show CDR1 as MNHEY and CDR2 as SMNVEV (reference sequence). Between the trimmed V and J ends, which lost 2 bases and 8 bases, there was a span of 9 bases. CDR3: CASSLSGWGYTF. The CDR3 bases are TGTGCCAGCAGTTTAAGCGGTTGGGGCTACACCTTC.

The genes are TRBV5-4 and TRBJ1-3, with D possibly matching TRBD1 (6 bases). The germline gives CDR1 SGHNT, CDR2 YYREEE (reference sequence). Trimming removed 0 bases from V and 2 bases from J, with 12 bases in between. CDR3 length: 16 residues. The CDR3 protein is CASSLGAGVPGNTIYF. CDR3 DNA sequence: TGTGCCAGCAGCTTGGGGGCAGGGGTCCCTGGAAACACCATATATTTT.

The V and J genes are TRBV7-9 and TRBJ2-3; D gene uncertain. CDR1 and CDR2 from the germline V gene are SEHNR and FQNEAQ (reference sequence). The CDR3 is 12 residues long. V gave up 6 bases and J gave up 0 bases, with 4 bases separating them. For the CDR3, the DNA is TGTGCCAGCAGTTCTAGCACAGATACGCAGTATTTT. This gives the protein CASSSSTDTQYF.